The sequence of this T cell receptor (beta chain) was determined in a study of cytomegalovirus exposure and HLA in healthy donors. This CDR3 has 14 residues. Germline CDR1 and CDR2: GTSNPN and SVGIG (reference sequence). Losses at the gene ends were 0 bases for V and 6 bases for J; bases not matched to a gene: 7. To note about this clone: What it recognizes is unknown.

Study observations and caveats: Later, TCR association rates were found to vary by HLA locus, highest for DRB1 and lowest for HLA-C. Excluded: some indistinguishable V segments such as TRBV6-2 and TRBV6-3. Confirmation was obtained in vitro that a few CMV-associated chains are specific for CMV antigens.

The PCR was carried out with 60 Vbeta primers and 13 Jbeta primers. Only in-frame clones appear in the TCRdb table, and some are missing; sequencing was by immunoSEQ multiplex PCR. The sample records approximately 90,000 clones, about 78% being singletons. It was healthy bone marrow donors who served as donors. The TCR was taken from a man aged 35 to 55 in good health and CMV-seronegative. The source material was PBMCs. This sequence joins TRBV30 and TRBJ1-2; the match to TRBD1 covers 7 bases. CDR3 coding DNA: TGTGCCTGGAGTGTCCCGACAGGGTTGGATGGCTACACCTTC. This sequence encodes CAWSVPTGLDGYTF.